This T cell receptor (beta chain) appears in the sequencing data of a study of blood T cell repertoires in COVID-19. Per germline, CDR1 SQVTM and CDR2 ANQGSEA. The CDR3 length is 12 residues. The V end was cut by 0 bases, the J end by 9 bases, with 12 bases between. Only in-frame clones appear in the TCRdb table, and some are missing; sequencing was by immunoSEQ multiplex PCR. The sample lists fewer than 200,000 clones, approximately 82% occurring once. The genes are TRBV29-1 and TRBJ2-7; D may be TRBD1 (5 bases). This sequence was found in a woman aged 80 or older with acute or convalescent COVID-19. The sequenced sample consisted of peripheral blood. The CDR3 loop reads CSVEEGLLGQYF. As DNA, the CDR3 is TGCAGCGTTGAAGAGGGGCTATTAGGGCAGTACTTC.